Listed below are T cell receptor beta chains from one sample, sequenced in a study of cytomegalovirus exposure and HLA in healthy donors. Generated by immunoSEQ multiplex PCR, the TCRdb table keeps only in-frame clones and is missing some. The data contain about 230,000 clones, 85% to 90% of them singletons. The sequenced material came from PBMCs. These receptors were taken from a human donor in good health. Each CDR3 is given with its conserved first and last residue. The order of the fields is V gene, J gene, clone size, D gene, CDR3 DNA, CDR3 protein. D genes are given only for firm matches. Clone size is given for some rows only: seen once, a few or many times, or a class if the clone is expanded.

V: TRBV7-2; J: TRBJ2-7; size: .; D: .; DNA: TGTGCCAGCACCGTCTCAGCGGAGCACTCCTACGAGCAGTACTTC; CDR3: CASTVSAEHSYEQYF
V: TRBV15; J: TRBJ2-1; size: .; D: .; DNA: TGTGCCACCAGCAGAGTTGGCAGGGAGCAGTTCTTC; CDR3: CATSRVGREQFF
V: TRBV6-5; J: TRBJ2-7; size: .; D: TRBD1; DNA: TGTGCCAGCAGTAAACAGGGGATCACCTCCTACGAGCAGTACTTC; CDR3: CASSKQGITSYEQYF
V: TRBV9; J: TRBJ2-1; size: .; D: .; DNA: TGTGCCAGCAGCGTAGAAGTTGGTGAGGGAATGAACAATGAGCAGTTCTTC; CDR3: CASSVEVGEGMNNEQFF
V: TRBV7-9; J: TRBJ1-2; size: .; D: TRBD1; DNA: TGTGCCAGCAGCTTAGCGGGACAGGGGACCTATGGCTACACCTTC; CDR3: CASSLAGQGTYGYTF
V: TRBV28; J: TRBJ2-7; size: .; D: TRBD2; DNA: TGTGCCAGCAGTTCCACGAGCGGGAGGGGATCCTACGAGCAGTACTTC; CDR3: CASSSTSGRGSYEQYF
V: TRBV6-5; J: TRBJ2-7; size: .; D: TRBD2; DNA: TGTGCCAGCAGTTCTAGCGGGAGCCTTAACGAGCAGTACTTC; CDR3: CASSSSGSLNEQYF
V: TRBV5-4; J: TRBJ2-1; size: .; D: .; DNA: TGTGCCACTTCCCGTCTAAATGAGCAGTTCTTC; CDR3: CATSRLNEQFF
V: TRBV19; J: TRBJ1-5; size: .; D: TRBD1; DNA: TGTGCCAGTAGTACCCCCCCCGGGACAGATTATAGCAATCAGCCCCAGCATTTT; CDR3: CASSTPPGTDYSNQPQHF
V: TRBV5-4; J: TRBJ2-3; size: .; D: TRBD1; DNA: TGTGCCAGCAGCTTGGGACAGGGAAGGTCAGATACGCAGTATTTT; CDR3: CASSLGQGRSDTQYF
V: TRBV7-9; J: TRBJ2-7; size: .; D: .; DNA: TGTGCCAGCAGCTTAGCGGACAGCCACGAGCAGTACTTC; CDR3: CASSLADSHEQYF
V: TRBV6-5; J: TRBJ1-5; size: .; D: TRBD1; DNA: TGTGCCAGCAGTAGACAGGGGGCGAGCAATCAGCCCCAGCATTTT; CDR3: CASSRQGASNQPQHF
V: TRBV7-2; J: TRBJ2-1; size: .; D: .; DNA: TGTGCCAGCAGCTTAGACGCCAGGGTGGATGAGCAGTTCTTC; CDR3: CASSLDARVDEQFF
V: TRBV6-5; J: TRBJ2-1; size: .; D: .; DNA: TGTGCCAGCAGCCCCAGACCTAGCCCCTACAATGAGCAGTTCTTC; CDR3: CASSPRPSPYNEQFF
V: TRBV7-6; J: TRBJ1-1; size: .; D: .; DNA: TGTGCCAGCATCCCAGAGGAGGGATCCCCTGAAGCTTTCTTT; CDR3: CASIPEEGSPEAFF
V: TRBV11-1; J: TRBJ2-7; size: .; D: TRBD2; DNA: TGTGCCAGCAGTACTACTCTAGCGGGAGGCGGTAGAAGCTCCTACGAGCAGTACTTC; CDR3: CASSTTLAGGGRSSYEQYF
V: TRBV7-9; J: TRBJ1-2; size: .; D: .; DNA: TGTGCCAGCAGCTTAGTCAGTACAAACTATGGCTACACCTTC; CDR3: CASSLVSTNYGYTF
V: TRBV19; J: TRBJ2-4; size: .; D: TRBD2; DNA: TGTGCCAGTAGTCGGCTGGTCGGGAGGGCGGACGTCCTAGCCAAAAACATTCAGTACTTC; CDR3: CASSRLVGRADVLAKNIQYF
V: TRBV6-6; J: TRBJ1-3; size: .; D: .; DNA: TGTGCCAGCAGTTACTCTAACTCTGGAAACACCATATATTTT; CDR3: CASSYSNSGNTIYF
V: TRBV4-3; J: TRBJ1-3; size: .; D: TRBD1; DNA: TGCGCCAGCAGCCCCCGCCTTAGTTCCGGGACAGGGGGCTTCGGAAACACCATATATTTT; CDR3: CASSPRLSSGTGGFGNTIYF
V: TRBV19; J: TRBJ1-2; size: .; D: .; DNA: TGTGCCAGTAGTATAGGATCGGCCGACACTCCATACTATGGCTACACCTTC; CDR3: CASSIGSADTPYYGYTF
V: TRBV4-1; J: TRBJ1-5; size: .; D: TRBD1; DNA: TGCGCCAGCAGCCACCAGGGGGGCCATAGCAATCAGCCCCAGCATTTT; CDR3: CASSHQGGHSNQPQHF
V: TRBV4-2; J: TRBJ2-1; size: once; D: .; DNA: TGTGCCAGCAGCCAAACCGCACGTACTAGTTGGGGTGAGCAGTTCTTC; CDR3: CASSQTARTSWGEQFF
V: TRBV5-1; J: TRBJ2-7; size: few; D: TRBD1; DNA: TGCGCCAGCAGCTGGCCGACAGGGACAGTCATTAGTTCCTACGAGCAGTACTTC; CDR3: CASSWPTGTVISSYEQYF
V: TRBV7-3; J: TRBJ2-5; size: .; D: TRBD2; DNA: TGTGCCAGCAGCGTAAGCGGGACGAATCAAGAGACCCAGTACTTC; CDR3: CASSVSGTNQETQYF
V: TRBV27; J: TRBJ2-1; size: few; D: .; DNA: TGTGCCAGCAGTTCCCAGGGCATGAACCATTACAATGAGCAGTTCTTC; CDR3: CASSSQGMNHYNEQFF
V: TRBV7-9; J: TRBJ2-5; size: .; D: .; DNA: TGTGCCAGCAGCTCTTTTAGTTGGGGGGACGAGACCCAGTACTTC; CDR3: CASSSFSWGDETQYF
V: TRBV9; J: TRBJ2-1; size: once; D: TRBD2; DNA: TGTGCCAGCAGCGTAGACGGGACTAGTTTTGAGCAGTTCTTC; CDR3: CASSVDGTSFEQFF
V: TRBV28; J: TRBJ1-2; size: .; D: .; DNA: TGTGCCAGCAGTTTGACACAGGCTAACTATGGCTACACCTTC; CDR3: CASSLTQANYGYTF